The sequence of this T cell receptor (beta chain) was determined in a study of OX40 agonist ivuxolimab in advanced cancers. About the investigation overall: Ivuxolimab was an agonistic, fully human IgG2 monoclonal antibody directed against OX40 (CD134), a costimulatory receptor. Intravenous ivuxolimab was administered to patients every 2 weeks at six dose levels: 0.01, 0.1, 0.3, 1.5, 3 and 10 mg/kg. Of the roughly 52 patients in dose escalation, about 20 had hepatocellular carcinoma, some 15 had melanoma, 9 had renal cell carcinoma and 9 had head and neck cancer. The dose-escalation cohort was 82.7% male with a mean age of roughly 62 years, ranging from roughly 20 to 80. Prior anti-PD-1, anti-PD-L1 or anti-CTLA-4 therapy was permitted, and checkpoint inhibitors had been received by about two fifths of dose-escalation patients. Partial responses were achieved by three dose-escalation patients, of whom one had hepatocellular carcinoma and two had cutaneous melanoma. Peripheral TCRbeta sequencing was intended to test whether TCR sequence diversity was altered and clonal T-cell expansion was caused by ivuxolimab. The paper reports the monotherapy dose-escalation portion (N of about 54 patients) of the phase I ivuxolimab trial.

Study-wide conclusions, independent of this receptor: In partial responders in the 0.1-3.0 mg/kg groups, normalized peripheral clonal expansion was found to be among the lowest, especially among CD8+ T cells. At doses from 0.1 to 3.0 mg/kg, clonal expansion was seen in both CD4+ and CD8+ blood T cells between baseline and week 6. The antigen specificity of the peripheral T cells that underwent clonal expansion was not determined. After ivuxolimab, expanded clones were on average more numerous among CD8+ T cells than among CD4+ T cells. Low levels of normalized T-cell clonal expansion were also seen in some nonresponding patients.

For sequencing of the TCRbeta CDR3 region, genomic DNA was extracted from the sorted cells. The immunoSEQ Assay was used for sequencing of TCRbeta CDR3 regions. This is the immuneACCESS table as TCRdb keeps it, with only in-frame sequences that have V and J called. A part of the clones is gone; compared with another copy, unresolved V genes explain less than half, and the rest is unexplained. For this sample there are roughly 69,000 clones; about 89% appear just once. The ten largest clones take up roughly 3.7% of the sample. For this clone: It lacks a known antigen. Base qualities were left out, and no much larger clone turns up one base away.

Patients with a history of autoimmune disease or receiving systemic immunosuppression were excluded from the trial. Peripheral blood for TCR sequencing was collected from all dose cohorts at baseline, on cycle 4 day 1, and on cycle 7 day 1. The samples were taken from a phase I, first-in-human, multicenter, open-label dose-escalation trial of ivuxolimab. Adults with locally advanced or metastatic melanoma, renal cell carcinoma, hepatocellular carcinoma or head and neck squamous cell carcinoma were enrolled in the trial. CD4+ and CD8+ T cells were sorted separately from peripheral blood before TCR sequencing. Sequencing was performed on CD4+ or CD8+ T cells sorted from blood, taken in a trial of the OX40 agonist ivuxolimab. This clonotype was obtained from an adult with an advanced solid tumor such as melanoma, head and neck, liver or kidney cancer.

This receptor has the CDR3 CASSHGGDQGTQYF. The DNA sequence is given as TGTGCCAGCAGTCATGGGGGGGACCAAGGAACCCAGTACTTC. The chain employs TRBV9 and TRBJ2-5; TRBD2 matches 7 bases in the middle. Unmatched junction bases come to 12, with V trimmed by 5 bases and J by 8 bases. The CDR3, cysteine through phenylalanine, is 14 amino acids long. Only CDR3 DNA is held: 42 bases, read in frame from base 1. The germline V gene gives CDR1 as SGDLS and CDR2 as YYNGEE.